One sample yielded the 19 T cell receptor beta chains listed below, sequenced in a study of identical twins. TCRdb recomputed calls from the 5' RACE reads with MiXCR, one row per CDR3 protein. Of roughly 720,000 distinct CDR3 sequences listed, 15% to 20% are singletons. The sample was also linked to a second study, of T cells expressing NK-cell markers.

The material sequenced was PBMCs. The source of these receptors is a woman under 30 in good health.

This clonotype was seen a handful of times. The chain combines TRBV24-1 with TRBJ1-2; a possible D gene is TRBD1 (5 bases). The ends were cut back, 4 bases at V and 9 bases at J, with 11 bases in the middle. The CDR3 has 12 residues. Per germline, CDR1 KGHDR and CDR2 SFDVKD. The CDR3 region is CATSDRDARYTF. CDR3 DNA: TGTGCCACCAGTGACCGGGACGCTCGCTACACCTTC.

This chain links TRBV20-1 with TRBJ2-7; 8 bases line up with TRBD1. This CDR3 spans 15 amino acids. V was pared by 3 bases and J by 4 bases, with 11 bases of the junction left unmatched. Germline assignment: CDR1 DFQATT and CDR2 SNEGSKA (reference sequence). CDR3 sequence: CSARKAGGSPYEQYF. CDR3 bases: TGCAGTGCTAGGAAAGCAGGGGGCTCGCCGTACGAGCAGTACTTC.

A few counts support this clonotype. CDR3: CASSQDLDRDYGYTF. DNA for the CDR3: TGCGCCAGCAGCCAAGATCTTGACAGGGACTATGGCTACACCTTC. The chain employs TRBV4-3 and TRBJ1-2; 7 nucleotides match TRBD1. Germline V gene lookup returns CDR1 LGHNA and CDR2 YSLEER. CDR3 size: 15 residues. V dropped 0 bases and J dropped 3; count of bases not matched to a gene: 4.

This clonotype has a count of ten or more. The chain couples TRBV7-9 to TRBJ2-1, with 15 bases identical to TRBD2. J gave up 9 bases and V 6 bases, and 15 bases lay outside the gene matches. The germline V gene encodes CDR1 SEHNR and CDR2 FQNEAQ (reference sequence). CDR3 length: 18 amino acids. The CDR3, as DNA: TGTGCCAGCAGATTGGGACTAGCGGGAGGTAATTCTTTGGGTGAGCAGTTCTTC. This gives the protein CASRLGLAGGNSLGEQFF.

This clonotype showed up just a few times. This chain links TRBV10-2 with TRBJ2-1; D possibly corresponds to TRBD1 (5 bases). V was pared by 5 bases and J by 4 bases, with 12 bases between. The germline CDR1 and CDR2 sequences are WSHSY and SAAADI. This CDR3 is built from 14 residues. CDR3 DNA: TGCGCCAGCAGTAGGGGTCGCGGATACAATGAGCAGTTCTTC. This sequence encodes CASSRGRGYNEQFF.

This clonotype was seen a handful of times. V is TRBV7-2 and J is TRBJ2-3; TRBD2 matches 7 bases. This CDR3 region has 13 residues. V shed 6 bases and J 5 bases; nucleotides not matched to a gene: 5. Per the germline V gene, CDR1 is SGHTA and CDR2 is FQGNSA. Written as DNA, the CDR3 is TGTGCCAGCAGAACTTTAGCGGGAGATACGCAGTATTTT. Translation gives CASRTLAGDTQYF. Together with reference TRBV7-2 and TRBJ2-3, the CDR3 gives the full variable domain: GAGVSQSPSNKVTEKGKDVELRCDPISGHTALYWYRQSLGQGLEFLIYFQGNSAPDKSGLPSDRFSAERTGGSVSTLTIQRTQQEDSAVYLCASRTLAGDTQYFGPGTRLTVL.

This clonotype turned up a few times. The chain couples TRBV6-1 to TRBJ2-3, with D uncertain. The CDR3 has 10 residues. Germline V gene sequence: CDR1 MNHNS, CDR2 SASEGT. The V gene lost 10 bases and the J gene lost 9 bases, with 11 bases spanning the gap. CDR3 in DNA: TGTGCCACCGCGCCAGGCACGCAGTATTTT. It specifies CATAPGTQYF.

This sequence joins TRBV20-1 and TRBJ1-5, with D possibly being TRBD1 (6 bases). V dropped 6 bases and J dropped 0 bases, with 12 bases sitting between them. Germline V gene data show CDR1 as DFQATT and CDR2 as SNEGSKA (reference sequence). The CDR3 contains 14 residues. The CDR3 protein is CSAEQGNSNQPQHF. CDR3 DNA: TGCAGTGCGGAACAGGGAAATAGCAATCAGCCCCAGCATTTT.

The chain has TRBV29-1 and TRBJ1-1; D unclear. Germline assignment: CDR1 SQVTM and CDR2 ANQGSEA. This CDR3 region has 15 residues. V was cut by 8 bases and J by 5 bases, with 24 bases left in between. CDR3 amino acids: CSLSTLRSGGTEAFF. DNA of the CDR3: TGCAGCCTCAGCACCTTACGATCCGGAGGGACTGAAGCTTTCTTT. The full variable domain, with the rest looked up from reference TRBV29-1 and TRBJ1-1, is SAVISQKPSRDICQRGTSLTIQCQVDSQVTMMFWYRQQPGQSLTLIATANQGSEATYESGFVIDKFPISRPNLTFSTLTVSNMSPEDSSIYLCSLSTLRSGGTEAFFGQGTRLTVV.

This sequence joins TRBV30 and TRBJ2-1, with D uncertain. Germline V CDR1 and CDR2: GTSNPN, SVGIG (reference sequence). This CDR3 region has 13 residues. V was cut by 0 bases and J by 4 bases, with 7 bases left in between. The CDR3: CAWSVYSYNEQFF. CDR3 DNA: TGTGCCTGGAGTGTATACAGTTACAATGAGCAGTTCTTC.

This chain connects TRBV5-1 to TRBJ2-5; the match to TRBD1 covers 8 bases. The CDR3 totals 16 residues. In germline, CDR1 is SGHRS, CDR2 YFSETQ. The V gene end was trimmed by 1 base and the J gene end by 3 bases; junction bases not matched to a gene: 8. CDR3 DNA sequence: TGCGCCAGCAGCTTGTTTGGACAGGGACAAAAAGAGACCCAGTACTTC. It specifies CASSLFGQGQKETQYF.

The chain links TRBV6-5 to TRBJ1-2, with D unresolved. The V gene lost 2 bases and the J gene lost 8 bases, with 12 bases spanning the gap. Germline V CDR1 and CDR2: MNHEY, SVGAGI. This CDR3 has 13 residues. For the CDR3, the DNA is TGTGCCAGCAGTTACGCCAGTCGCATGGGCTACACCTTC. Amino acid sequence: CASSYASRMGYTF.

This clonotype showed up just a few times. This chain links TRBV20-1 with TRBJ1-2, with 8 bases aligning to TRBD1. In germline, CDR1 is DFQATT, CDR2 SNEGSKA (reference sequence). V lost 3 bases, J lost 8 bases, and 2 bases stayed unmatched. The CDR3 sequence is 11 residues long. CDR3 sequence (DNA): TGCAGTGCTAGCAGGGGGCGCGGCTACACCTTC. The encoded protein is CSASRGRGYTF.

In this sample, this clonotype turned up many times. The rearrangement uses TRBV12-3 or TRBV12-4 and TRBJ2-1; no definite D call. The CDR3 loop spans 12 amino acids. The ends were cut back, 1 base at V and 9 bases at J, with 7 bases in the middle. DNA of the CDR3: TGTGCCAGCAGTTTAGAAGGGTCTGAGCAGTTCTTC. This gives the protein CASSLEGSEQFF.

The table lists this clonotype with a few counts. The V gene is TRBV27, the J gene TRBJ2-6; D gene ambiguous. The CDR3 sequence is 17 residues long. Germline CDR1 is MNHEY and CDR2 is SMNVEV (reference sequence). Deletions cut 5 bases from V and 0 bases from J, with 14 bases between. The chain's CDR3 is CASSLITPISGANVLTF. CDR3 DNA: TGTGCCAGCAGTCTAATCACGCCGATCTCTGGGGCCAACGTCCTGACTTTC. Supplemented by reference TRBV27 and TRBJ2-6, the full variable domain reads EAQVTQNPRYLITVTGKKLTVTCSQNMNHEYMSWYRQDPGLGLRQIYYSMNVEVTDKGDVPEGYKVSRKEKRNFPLILESPSPNQTSLYFCASSLITPISGANVLTFGAGSRLTVL.

Only a few counts were recorded for this clonotype. This chain uses TRBV7-6 with TRBJ1-5, with 9 positions matching TRBD1. Germline CDR1 is SGHVS and CDR2 is FNYEAQ. The CDR3 totals 13 residues. The V gene end was trimmed by 8 bases and the J gene end by 7 bases; junction bases not matched to a gene: 6. The CDR3 region has the DNA TGTGCCAGCGGGGGACAGGGAGGACAGCCCCAGCATTTT. This sequence encodes CASGGQGGQPQHF.

This clonotype was observed a few times. V and J are TRBV20-1 and TRBJ2-5; D unclear. Trimming pared 0 bases from V and 4 bases from J, leaving 9 bases between. Germline CDR1 reads DFQATT; CDR2 reads SNEGSKA (reference sequence). This CDR3 is 13 amino acids long. This CDR3 is CSARDLGRETQYF. The CDR3 nucleotides are TGCAGTGCTAGAGATTTGGGCAGAGAGACCCAGTACTTC.

The sample holds a few counts of this clonotype. This rearrangement joins TRBV14 to TRBJ1-6; D is ambiguous. Trimming stripped 1 base from V and 10 bases from J, with 8 bases between. CDR1 is SGHDN and CDR2 is FVKESK in the germline V gene. This CDR3 is 13 amino acids long. The CDR3 is CASSQVNASPLHF. The CDR3 coding sequence is TGTGCCAGCAGCCAAGTGAACGCATCACCCCTCCACTTT. The complete variable domain, with remaining parts taken from reference TRBV14 and TRBJ1-6, reads EAGVTQFPSHSVIEKGQTVTLRCDPISGHDNLYWYRRVMGKEIKFLLHFVKESKQDESGMPNNRFLAERTGGTYSTLKVQPAELEDSGVYFCASSQVNASPLHFGNGTRLTVT.

J is TRBJ2-2 and V is TRBV10-3; D unresolved. CDR1 and CDR2 (germline): ENHRY, SYGVKD. This CDR3 comprises 14 residues. Trimming left V 4 bases short and J 1 base short, with 7 bases between. The CDR3 DNA reads TGTGCCATCAGTGTAGTACAGAACACCGGGGAGCTGTTTTTT. This sequence encodes CAISVVQNTGELFF.